These T cell receptor beta chains were read from a single sample in a study of shared clonotypes between healthy human individuals. Some clones are missing from TCRdb's copy, which holds only in-frame ones; the method was immunoSEQ multiplex PCR. The repertoire includes approximately 640,000 clones, less than 95% of them detected once, and 30% to 40% sits in the top ten. Material for sequencing was memory CD8+ T cells from PBMCs. The receptor set was obtained from a man aged 18 to 30 in good health. Some clones in this sample may be carry-over from other donors' samples. Both conserved end residues are part of each CDR3. A D gene is named only where the DNA matches it firmly. Clone size is given for some rows only: seen once, a few or many times, or a class if the clone is expanded.

V gene,clone size,D gene,J gene,CDR3 protein,CDR3 DNA
TRBV27,-,TRBD2,TRBJ2-7,CASSLGLSYEQYF,TGTGCCAGCAGTTTGGGACTATCCTACGAGCAGTACTTC
TRBV27,-,-,TRBJ1-2,CASSLSPVLYGYTF,TGTGCCAGCAGTTTATCACCGGTGCTGTATGGCTACACCTTC
TRBV28,few,TRBD1,TRBJ1-5,CASSLGTDNQPQHF,TGTGCCAGCAGTTTGGGGACAGACAATCAGCCCCAGCATTTT
TRBV7-9,-,TRBD1,TRBJ1-6,CASSSSRQGVRNSPLHF,TGTGCCAGCAGCTCTAGTCGCCAGGGGGTGAGGAATTCACCCCTCCACTTT
TRBV9,-,-,TRBJ2-7,CASSVVPGDEQYF,TGTGCCAGCAGCGTAGTGCCGGGAGACGAGCAGTACTTC
TRBV9,-,-,TRBJ1-4,CASSPWGSANEKLFF,TGTGCCAGCAGCCCGTGGGGTTCCGCTAATGAAAAACTGTTTTTT
TRBV9,-,-,TRBJ1-6,CASSVGGSPLHF,TGTGCCAGCAGCGTAGGAGGCTCACCCCTCCACTTT
TRBV30,-,-,TRBJ2-7,CAWSGPQTEQYF,TGTGCCTGGAGTGGCCCACAGACCGAGCAGTACTTC
TRBV29-1,-,TRBD1,TRBJ2-7,CSVGGPGQGYYWGSYEQYF,TGCAGCGTTGGGGGGCCGGGACAGGGTTATTATTGGGGCTCCTACGAGCAGTACTTC
TRBV7-8,-,-,TRBJ2-5,CASSLVHSGAETQYF,TGTGCCAGCAGCTTAGTCCATTCCGGGGCAGAGACCCAGTACTTC
TRBV6-4,few,-,TRBJ2-1,CASSDSLHDEQFF,TGTGCCAGCAGTGACTCTCTGCACGATGAGCAGTTCTTC
TRBV28,-,-,TRBJ1-2,CASSAGETNYGYTF,TGTGCCAGCAGTGCAGGGGAAACTAACTATGGCTACACCTTC
TRBV5-6,-,TRBD1,TRBJ1-2,CASSPRTGVGYGYTF,TGTGCCAGCAGCCCTCGGACAGGGGTAGGGTATGGCTACACCTTC
TRBV4-2,-,-,TRBJ2-2,CASSQVGLTGELFF,TGTGCCAGCAGCCAAGTTGGACTCACCGGGGAGCTGTTTTTT
TRBV25-1,-,-,TRBJ2-1,CASSEWQGSYNEQFF,TGTGCCAGCAGTGAATGGCAGGGCTCCTACAATGAGCAGTTCTTC
TRBV11-2,-,TRBD1,TRBJ1-2,CASHRAGDSLNYGYTF,TGTGCCAGCCATCGCGCCGGGGACAGCCTTAACTATGGCTACACCTTC